By frequency in the sample, the clone carrying this T cell receptor beta chain is medium-sized. Antigen specificity is unknown. The PCR contained 60 Vbeta and 13 Jbeta primers. The data were produced by immunoSEQ multiplex PCR, yet TCRdb's version contains in-frame clones alone and is incomplete. Of approximately 110,000 clones in the sample, over 60% were seen once. These data belong to a study of cytomegalovirus exposure and HLA in healthy donors. General observations from the study: The majority of TCR sequences were rare, yet some public TCRs appeared in many donors. The study designated 150 or so TCR beta chains cytomegalovirus-associated. CMV antigen specificity was confirmed in vitro for three CMV-associated chains.

CDR1 and CDR2 (germline): MRHNA, SNTAGT. The CDR3 loop spans 14 amino acids. V gave up 4 bases and J gave up 2 bases, with 10 bases separating them. The sequenced sample was PBMCs. The receptor was isolated from a female donor in good health and CMV-seropositive. The rearrangement uses TRBV6-4 and TRBJ2-3, with D maybe TRBD1 (6 bases). This CDR3 reads CASSGTDNTDTQYF. The CDR3 DNA reads TGTGCCAGCAGTGGGACAGACAACACAGATACGCAGTATTTT.